Sequencing of this TCR beta chain was carried out in a study of blood T cell repertoires in COVID-19. Study at large: Donors in the United States, Italy and Spain gave samples during acute or convalescent COVID-19. Sample material is recorded as cDNA or gDNA derived from T cells, B-cell-depleted T cells, or PBMCs.

The V and J ends lost 3 bases and 0 bases, in that order; junction bases with no gene match: 3. The CDR3 length is 15 residues. The germline CDR1 and CDR2 sequences are SGDLS and YYNGEE. Study processing details: Reference gene primers were amplified, and this amplification served to estimate nucleated cell counts. TCRdb's table, derived via immunoSEQ multiplex PCR, lists solely in-frame clones and lacks some. D and trimming come from the DNA, and the V and J calls and clone size come from that table. The data hold hundreds of thousands of clones, with 87% observed a single time. The chain carries TRBV9 and TRBJ1-5; 7 bases fit TRBD1. The sample consisted of peripheral blood. This clonotype was obtained from a man in his sixties who had recovered from COVID-19. CDR3 residues: CASSAGTASNQPQHF. The CDR3 DNA reads TGTGCCAGCAGCGCAGGGACAGCTAGCAATCAGCCCCAGCATTTT.